This TCR beta chain was captured in a study of blood T cell repertoires in COVID-19. Study-level background: Sites in the United States, Italy and Spain provided acute and convalescent COVID-19 samples. Sample material is recorded as cDNA or gDNA derived from T cells, B-cell-depleted T cells, or PBMCs.

In the authors' workflow: The authors estimated nucleated cell counts from reference gene primer amplification. Sequencing was performed with immunoSEQ multiplex PCR; in TCRdb, only in-frame clones are kept and a portion is missing. V and J calls plus clone size are reproduced from that table; the DNA served to infer D and trimming. The data contain about 190,000 clones, 65% to 80% of them seen just once; the ten biggest clones take up over 10%. The V end was cut by 4 bases, the J end by 0 bases, with 7 bases between. Germline V gene data show CDR1 as WSHSY and CDR2 as SAAADI. CDR3 size: 13 residues.

The receptor comes from a woman between 50 and 59 years old with acute or convalescent COVID-19. Sequencing input: peripheral blood. The rearrangement uses TRBV10-2 and TRBJ2-7; D is possibly TRBD1 (5 bases). The DNA of the CDR3 is TGCGCCAGCAGTGGGGGCAGCTCCTACGAGCAGTACTTC. Encoded protein: CASSGGSSYEQYF.